The sequence of this T cell receptor (beta chain) was determined in a study of beta chain features in type 1 diabetes. This clone appeared a few times. Expressed TCRB transcripts were sequenced after all isolated RNA was converted to cDNA. This table comes from immunoSEQ multiplex PCR, and its TCRdb copy is limited to in-frame clones, with some not included. The sample consists of roughly 450,000 clones, about an eighth of them appearing once. The CDR3 has 15 residues. Germline V gives CDR1 MNHEY, CDR2 SVGAGI. The trim removed 2 bases at V and 1 base at J, leaving 3 bases unmatched. The sequencing input was naive CD4+ T cells from blood. This TCR came from a woman aged 18-30 years in good health. V usage is TRBV6-5 and J usage is TRBJ2-7; TRBD2 matches 9 bases. For the CDR3, the DNA is TGTGCCAGCAGTTACCGAGCGGGAGGATCCTACGAGCAGTACTTC. It codes for CASSYRAGGSYEQYF.